This entry is about one T cell receptor (beta chain). This clonotype was picked up many times. The antigen it recognizes is unknown. Per-base qualities were not stored, and no clone one base away is much larger. TCR beta CDR3 regions were amplified from RNA transcripts. The first round of RT-PCR for the TCR CDR3 was performed with the HTBI primer set and the Qiagen OneStep RT-PCR kit. Libraries were constructed in a second round of multiplex PCR, after which size selection and purification were carried out. Sequencing of the libraries was done on an Illumina HiSeq2000 using paired-end 100 bp reads. The published analysis was carried out like this. SOAPnuke was used to process the raw data, removing reads that contained adapters or uncalled bases, had a mean Phred below 15, or lacked an exact match to the constant primer or identifier. High-quality paired reads were merged using COPE v1.2.5, and each unique nucleotide sequence was defined as a clonotype. MiTCR v1.1 was used to align clonotypes to the IMGT TRBV, TRBD and TRBJ reference segments. Only V-J combinations with frequency above 0.0001, covering about 99% of repertoires, were analysed. The TCS score was defined as F50 (clonal expansion) divided by E x V (chaos), with BLOSUM62-based TCRdist calculated between CDR3 peptides within each V-J. Welch's t-statistics and random forest reduced 514 V-J features to 13, which were used in a naive Bayes classifier (R e1071). Through fastp at Q25 and MiXCR, TCRdb rebuilt clones from the public reads, retaining in-frame beta chains. Rows with a matching CDR3 protein are joined into one entry that keeps the most common DNA and genes. The V and J calls reflect TCRdb's pipeline rather than the authors' work. In all, the sample holds some 500,000 distinct CDR3 sequences, and around 15% of those were seen once. The ten largest clonotypes hold 25% to 30% of the sample.

From cysteine to phenylalanine, the CDR3 is 14 amino acids long. Only the CDR3 DNA is retained, 42 bases long and in frame from the first base. The germline V gene supplies CDR1 SGHTA and CDR2 FQGNSA. The V end loses 1 base and the J end loses 1 base, and a stretch of 7 bases separates them. The data belong to a study of T cells in Graves' hyperthyroidism and ophthalmopathy (dated 2019 in TCRdb). About the full investigation: Peripheral blood was collected at initial diagnosis, before any treatment. A discovery cohort of about a hundred patients, about 44 with Graves' ophthalmopathy and 55 to 60 with stable Graves' hyperthyroidism, was used to find distinguishing TCR V-J signatures. Whether ophthalmopathy could be predicted prospectively was tested in an independent validation cohort made up of roughly 19 hyperthyroidism patients plus 17 patients who later progressed to ophthalmopathy. The 100 discovery patients were divided at random into training and test sets in a 7:3 ratio. In more than 5 Graves' hyperthyroidism patients, the study also compared T-cell repertoires from thyroid tissue with T-cell repertoires from blood. After sampling, hyperthyroidism patients received methimazole starting at 30 mg daily, and ophthalmopathy patients received high-dose intravenous methylprednisolone. TCR Vbeta CDR3 sequencing of 130 to 150 peripheral blood samples (approximately 44 ophthalmopathy, about 74 hyperthyroidism and roughly 17 progressor patients) is reported in the paper. What the study reported, not specific to this receptor: Most expanded thyroid clonotypes (frequency above 0.001) were also detected in blood, suggesting blood repertoires may reflect thyroid immune responses. Ophthalmopathy was separated from stable hyperthyroidism by a 13 V-J signature model, with 87.88% sensitivity and around 81% specificity obtained in cross-validation and 80%/75% obtained in testing. Sample size was not statistically predetermined, and blinding of investigators to group allocation was not performed. In validation, the model predicted progression to ophthalmopathy a median of 6.5 months before onset, with 65% to 71% sensitivity and about 75% specificity.

In the ophthalmopathy patients, disease was moderately to severely active, with a Clinical Activity Score of 3 or more, a NOSPECS grade of 4 or more, and a duration of less than 3 months. The study excluded patients with uncontrolled infections, other autoimmune diseases, pregnancy or lactation. Diagnoses were established on the basis of clinical symptoms, serum thyroxine and TRAb, thyroid ultrasound, and orbital computed tomography. PBMCs were separated from roughly 9.6 ml of fresh peripheral blood using Ficoll-Paque density gradient centrifugation. Trizol reagent was used to extract total RNA, and RNA quality was then checked on an Agilent 2100 Bioanalyzer.

The sequence was obtained from a woman in her twenties or thirties with Graves' ophthalmopathy. Material for sequencing was blood. In this chain, TRBV7-2 is recombined with TRBJ2-5, with the D segment identity uncertain. The sequenced DNA is TGTGCCAGCAGCTTAGAGGCAGCCCAAGAGACCCAGTACTTC. This translates into CASSLEAAQETQYF.